These 5 T cell receptor beta chains were sequenced from one sample in a study of T cells in Graves' hyperthyroidism and ophthalmopathy. What was amplified from RNA transcripts were TCR beta CDR3 regions. A first-round RT-PCR of the TCR CDR3 used the HTBI primer set. MiXCR, applied by TCRdb to the multiplex PCR reads, yields one record per CDR3 protein. The data show over 700,000 distinct CDR3 sequences, about 38% seen once. Sequenced: blood. The receptors were gathered from a man aged 18 to 30 with Graves' hyperthyroidism.

Regarding this clonotype: This could be a read error, since a much larger clone is one nucleotide away. The chain combines TRBV7-4 with TRBJ1-4, with a tentative D call TRBD1 (5 bases). Trimming removed 7 bases from V and 7 bases from J, with 16 bases in between. Germline V gene lookup returns CDR1 SGHVT and CDR2 SQSDAQ. The CDR3 consists of 14 residues. In nucleotides, the CDR3 is TGTGCCAGCAACCTTTGGGGGGTCAGTGAAAAACTGTTTTTT. Protein sequence: CASNLWGVSEKLFF.

The chain links TRBV20-1 to TRBJ2-5, with a possible D match to TRBD2 (6 bases). V was clipped by 6 bases and J by 2 bases, with 16 bases between them. The CDR3 spans 14 residues. Germline CDR1 reads DFQATT; CDR2 reads SNEGSKA (reference sequence). DNA for the CDR3: TGCAGTGCCACTCCTGGAGGGTTTCAAGAGACCCAGTACTTC. Translation gives CSATPGGFQETQYF.

The chain links TRBV5-4 to TRBJ1-2; weak D call: TRBD1 (5 bases). Between the trimmed V and J ends, which lost 4 bases and 7 bases, there was a span of 14 bases. The CDR3 extends over 13 amino acids. Germline CDR1 is SGHNT and CDR2 is YYREEE (reference sequence). The CDR3 DNA sequence: TGTGCCAGCAGCCTATGGTGGGACTCTGGCTACACCTTC. The encoded protein is CASSLWWDSGYTF.

The rearrangement joins TRBV7-9 to TRBJ2-7; D ambiguous. The CDR3 is 12 amino acids. Germline-derived CDR1 and CDR2 are SEHNR and FQNEAQ (reference sequence). V was cut by 3 bases and J by 7 bases, with 10 bases left in between. The CDR3 loop reads CASSFTPGEQYF. DNA for the CDR3: TGTGCCAGCAGCTTTACGCCTGGAGAGCAGTACTTC.

This clonotype was recorded at least ten times. This rearrangement joins TRBV29-1 to TRBJ1-2, with TRBD1 matching over 8 bases. Unmatched junction bases numbered 5, after V lost 6 bases and J lost 8 bases. Germline V gives CDR1 SQVTM, CDR2 ANQGSEA. The CDR3 has 11 residues. This CDR3 reads CSVSDREGYTF. The CDR3 DNA is TGCAGCGTATCGGACAGGGAAGGCTACACCTTC.